The text below deals with one T cell receptor beta chain. The target antigen is unknown. The CDR3 is 14 amino acids. The germline CDR1 and CDR2 sequences are WNHNN and SYGVQD (reference sequence). V was cut by 0 bases and J by 2 bases, with 7 bases left in between. Profiling relied on immunoSEQ multiplex PCR, and the TCRdb table lists in-frame clones only, not all of them. This repertoire shows around 66,000 clones, more than 75% found once; its top ten account for just over 4.5%. The sample originates from a study of identifying expanded T cells in peripheral blood. Collection occurred without any documented infections or immune events in donors. Study findings and constraints: Variance in clone template counts between approximately two-week samples significantly increased with total template count across all healthy donors. Approximately 1.2 clones differed between technical replicates, versus 16.4 and 19 over time.

Sequenced input: blood. The chain combines TRBV10-1 with TRBJ2-5, with D perhaps assigned TRBD1 or TRBD2 (5 bases each). The sequence derives from a person aged 18 to 75 in good health. Here the CDR3 reads CASSESGGQETQYF. As DNA, the CDR3 is TGCGCCAGCAGTGAGTCTGGGGGACAAGAGACCCAGTACTTC.